A single sample is the source of the 6 T cell receptor beta chains below, sequenced in a study of graft-versus-host responses after intestinal transplantation. For these TCRs, the target antigens are not known. Data came from immunoSEQ multiplex PCR; TCRdb stores just in-frame clones and leaves some out. The sample has 35,000 to 45,000 clones, approximately 95% seen once. The sample was unstimulated CD8+ T cells sorted from spleen or lymph node cells, taken before transplant. Receptor source: a human donor who was the organ donor for an intestinal transplant.

The chain combines TRBV6-1 with TRBJ2-7; D gene uncertain. The length of the CDR3 is 13 residues. Trimming removed 5 bases from V and 5 bases from J, with 13 bases in between. Germline values: CDR1 MNHNS, CDR2 SASEGT. The CDR3 nucleotides read TGTGCCAGCAGTTTTGGACCGCAGAACGAGCAGTACTTC. Translating it yields CASSFGPQNEQYF.

The chain is built from TRBV13 and TRBJ2-3; 7 nucleotides agree with TRBD2. V was clipped by 4 bases and J by 6 bases; unmatched bases: 10. CDR3 length: 15 amino acids. CDR1 and CDR2 from the germline V gene are PRHDT and FYEKMQ (reference sequence). The CDR3 here is CASSYKAGLGDTQYF. CDR3 DNA sequence: TGTGCCAGCAGCTACAAAGCGGGGCTAGGGGATACGCAGTATTTT.

This chain connects TRBV7-9 to TRBJ2-1, with 8 bases lining up with TRBD2. J gave up 7 bases and V 2 bases, and 10 bases lay outside the gene matches. In germline, CDR1 is SEHNR, CDR2 FQNEAQ (reference sequence). The CDR3 covers 16 residues. CDR3 region: CASSLTPGTSKNEQFF. The CDR3 bases are TGTGCCAGCAGCTTAACTCCCGGGACTAGTAAGAATGAGCAGTTCTTC.

The chain carries TRBV15 and TRBJ2-5, with a weak D call TRBD2 (6 bases). There are 17 residues in the CDR3. V lost 2 bases to trimming and J lost 1 base, with 17 bases between them. Germline CDR1 LNHNV, CDR2 YYDKDF (reference sequence). The CDR3 protein is CATSRWPGRDSQETQYF. CDR3 coding DNA: TGTGCCACCAGCAGATGGCCCGGCCGGGACTCCCAAGAGACCCAGTACTTC.

This chain connects TRBV6-6 to TRBJ2-1; D might be TRBD2 (5 bases). Trimming removed 5 bases from V and 4 bases from J, with 18 bases in between. Germline V lookup: CDR1 MNHNY, CDR2 SVGAGI (reference sequence). This CDR3 has 16 amino acids. The CDR3 reads CASSPIARIWYNEQFF. The CDR3 DNA reads as TGTGCCAGCAGTCCAATAGCGAGAATATGGTACAATGAGCAGTTCTTC.

This clone showed up just a few times. The chain has TRBV9 and TRBJ1-2; tentative D call: TRBD1 (6 bases). Germline assignment: CDR1 SGDLS and CDR2 YYNGEE. The V end was cut by 3 bases, the J end by 8 bases, with 17 bases between. The CDR3 extends over 14 amino acids. The CDR3, as DNA: TGTGCCAGCAGCGGAACAACAGGGAGGAGAGGCTACACCTTC. Encoded protein: CASSGTTGRRGYTF.